One sample yielded the 9 T cell receptor beta chains listed below, sequenced in a study of shared T cell receptors in the human thymus. Repertoires were generated with immunoSEQ multiplex PCR, while TCRdb's copy carries only in-frame clones and drops some. The table records some 720,000 clones, roughly 88% of them present only once. These same records also appear under a second study, on human thymus T cells.

Material: thymocytes. Receptors originate from a boy less than two years old with a congenital heart defect.

The rearrangement uses TRBV12-5 and TRBJ2-2; 8 bases agree with TRBD1. The germline CDR1 and CDR2 sequences are LGHNT and FRNRAP. Unmatched junction bases numbered 7, after V lost 6 bases and J lost 4 bases. The CDR3 consists of 15 residues. The CDR3: CASGRGTGPTGELFF. The CDR3 DNA sequence: TGTGCTAGTGGCCGGGGGACAGGACCCACCGGGGAGCTGTTTTTT.

This rearrangement joins TRBV5-1 to TRBJ1-1, with a possible D match to TRBD1 (5 bases). The CDR3 is 15 amino acids. Trimming pared 0 bases from V and 6 bases from J, leaving 15 bases between. Germline V lookup: CDR1 SGHRS, CDR2 YFSETQ. The chain's CDR3 is CASSLGGGPRAEAFF. In DNA, the CDR3 is TGCGCCAGCAGCTTGGGGGGGGGTCCGAGGGCTGAAGCTTTCTTT. Variable domain in full (rest from reference TRBV5-1 and TRBJ1-1): KAGVTQTPRYLIKTRGQQVTLSCSPISGHRSVSWYQQTPGQGLQFLFEYFSETQRNKGNFPGRFSGRQFSNSRSEMNVSTLELGDSALYLCASSLGGGPRAEAFFGQGTRLTVV.

This chain connects TRBV29-1 to TRBJ2-1; possible D gene TRBD2, 6 bases. This CDR3 is 13 amino acids long. V was clipped by 4 bases and J by 7 bases, with 14 bases between them. The germline V gene has CDR1 SQVTM and CDR2 ANQGSEA. CDR3 loop: CSVVGGTGNEQFF. The DNA of the CDR3 is TGCAGCGTTGTCGGCGGGACTGGGAATGAGCAGTTCTTC.

The rearrangement links TRBV4-3 to TRBJ2-1; TRBD2 matches at 9 bases. This CDR3 is 17 amino acids long. Germline-derived CDR1 and CDR2 are LGHNA and YSLEER. V was pared by 0 bases and J by 1 base, with 4 bases of the junction left unmatched. CDR3 coding DNA: TGCGCCAGCAGCCAAGAGTCTGCGGGAGGGTCCTACAATGAGCAGTTCTTC. It is translated as CASSQESAGGSYNEQFF.

This chain uses TRBV27 with TRBJ2-4; possibly TRBD2 for D (7 bases). Germline CDR1 reads MNHEY; CDR2 reads SMNVEV (reference sequence). The V end lost 4 bases, the J end lost 1 base, and 11 bases lay between the germline ends. The length of the CDR3 is 15 residues. The CDR3 loop is CASSWGGLAKNIQYF. The CDR3 bases are TGTGCCAGCAGTTGGGGGGGGCTTGCCAAAAACATTCAGTACTTC.

The chain recombines TRBV18 with TRBJ2-7, with D perhaps matching TRBD1 (6 bases). The CDR3 covers 12 residues. V was pared by 2 bases and J by 7 bases, with 9 bases between. Germline lookup yields CDR1 KGHSH and CDR2 LQKENI. The CDR3 nucleotides read TGTGCCAGCTCACCAGGGGGCATAGAGCAGTACTTC. It codes for CASSPGGIEQYF.

The chain carries TRBV10-3 and TRBJ2-7; maybe TRBD1 (5 bases). The V end lost 10 bases, the J end lost 2 bases, and 12 bases lay between the germline ends. The germline V gene has CDR1 ENHRY and CDR2 SYGVKD. CDR3 length: 12 amino acids. CDR3 nucleotide sequence: TGTGCCACCAATCAGGGTGCCTACGAGCAGTACTTC. Translation: CATNQGAYEQYF.

The chain couples TRBV27 to TRBJ1-2; perhaps TRBD1 as D (5 bases). The CDR3 extends over 13 amino acids. Between the trimmed V and J ends, which lost 3 bases and 5 bases, there was a span of 10 bases. CDR1 is MNHEY, CDR2 SMNVEV, per germline (reference sequence). The DNA for the CDR3 is TGTGCCAGCAGTTTGTGGCAGGGTTATGGCTACACCTTC. Residues: CASSLWQGYGYTF.

The genes are TRBV5-1 and TRBJ2-7; TRBD2 matches at 8 bases. CDR1 and CDR2 (germline): SGHRS, YFSETQ. CDR3 size: 13 residues. The J segment lost 6 bases and the V segment lost 2 bases, leaving 4 bases of the junction unmatched. The CDR3 loop reads CASSLAGDGEQYF. Here the CDR3 DNA reads TGCGCCAGCAGCTTAGCGGGAGACGGCGAGCAGTACTTC.